The table lists the clone carrying this T cell receptor beta chain with a few counts. The CDR3 is 13 residues long. V lost 7 bases to trimming and J lost 7 bases, with 16 bases between them. Per germline, CDR1 MDHEN and CDR2 SYDVKM. These data originate in a study of T cells in Graves' hyperthyroidism and ophthalmopathy. Criteria for exclusion of patients were uncontrolled infection, other autoimmune disease, pregnancy or lactation. Amplified TCR beta CDR3 regions came from RNA transcripts. The TCR CDR3 first-round RT-PCR relied on the HTBI primer set. Using its own MiXCR run on the multiplex PCR reads, TCRdb lists one record per CDR3 protein. The sample lists fewer than 400,000 distinct CDR3 sequences, 20% to 25% occurring once.

The material sequenced was blood. V and J are TRBV28 and TRBJ1-1; no clear D. The clonotype comes from a man aged 50-59 years with Graves' hyperthyroidism. CDR3 coding DNA: TGTGCCAGCAAGGAGGGTAGGGTTATTGAAGCTTTCTTT. Amino acids: CASKEGRVIEAFF.